This TCR beta chain was obtained from a study of blood T cell repertoires in COVID-19. As for the study in general: Specimens from acute and convalescent COVID-19 originated in the United States, Italy and Spain. The cDNA or gDNA used as material had been derived from T cells, B-cell-depleted T cells, or PBMCs.

V was clipped by 1 base and J by 5 bases; unmatched bases: 8. From germline, CDR1 is KGHDR and CDR2 SFDVKD. This CDR3 spans 17 amino acids. Libraries were prepared by immunoSEQ multiplex PCR; TCRdb keeps only in-frame clonotypes and omits some of them. Of about 180,000 clones listed, over 65% were seen once; the top ten hold 15% to 20%. Seattle cases were enrolled at active infection and followed longitudinally. Material for sequencing was peripheral blood. This TCR was sampled from a person aged 65 to 85 with COVID-19, enrolled during active disease. The chain joins TRBV24-1 to TRBJ2-2; 8 bases are shared with TRBD2. The DNA for the CDR3 is TGTGCCACCAGTGATTTTTCAACGGCTAGCGGGACCGGGGAGCTGTTTTTT. Protein product: CATSDFSTASGTGELFF.